This T cell receptor beta chain was observed in a study of blood T cell repertoires in COVID-19. Study background: Collection of acute and convalescent COVID-19 samples took place in the United States, Italy and Spain. T cells, B-cell-depleted T cells, or PBMCs supplied cDNA or gDNA.

Source study methods: Quantification of nucleated cells was approximated via reference gene primer amplification. Clones were sequenced by immunoSEQ multiplex PCR, and TCRdb holds only the in-frame ones, with some missing. V, J and clone size reflect that table, while D and trimming were determined from the DNA. The sample has 150,000 or so clones; around 87% are singletons. Germline loops: CDR1 LGHDT, CDR2 YNNKEL (reference sequence). V lost 1 base to trimming and J lost 7 bases, with 8 bases between them. The length of the CDR3 is 13 residues. This TCR derives from a man older than 75 with acute or convalescent COVID-19. The rearrangement links TRBV3-1 (or the pseudogene TRBV3-2) to TRBJ1-5; D is perhaps TRBD1 (6 bases). Specimen: peripheral blood. CDR3 residues: CASSQGGQQPQHF. CDR3 coding DNA: TGTGCCAGCAGCCAAGGGGGGCAACAGCCCCAGCATTTT.